The rows below give T cell receptor beta chains drawn from one sample of a study of blood T cell repertoires in COVID-19. Libraries were prepared by immunoSEQ multiplex PCR; TCRdb keeps only in-frame clonotypes and omits some of them. This table has roughly 100,000 clones, 76% appearing once. The sample was peripheral blood. The receptors originated from a man at least 80 years old with COVID-19, enrolled during active disease. CDR3s include the opening cysteine and the closing phenylalanine or tryptophan. The order of the fields is clone size, D gene, V gene, J gene, CDR3 DNA, CDR3 protein. D genes are given only for firm matches. Some rows mark clone size as missing; the rest say once, few, many or name a class of expanded clone.

>.|.|TRBV9|TRBJ1-6
TGTGCCAGCAGCGGCCGAGGGGGTAATTCACCCCTCCACTTT
CASSGRGGNSPLHF
>.|.|TRBV5-6|TRBJ1-6
TGTGCCAGCAGCTCGAAAAGGAGCTCCTATAATTCACCCCTCCACTTT
CASSSKRSSYNSPLHF
>.|TRBD1|TRBV28|TRBJ1-1
TGTGCCAGCAGTCTAGGGACAGGGGGAGCTTTCTTT
CASSLGTGGAFF
>.|.|TRBV28|TRBJ1-2
TGTGCCAGCAGCCTTACACGGGGGTTTAGTGGCTACACCTTC
CASSLTRGFSGYTF
>few|TRBD2|TRBV3-1/TRBV3-2|TRBJ2-1
TGTGCCAGCAGCCCGACCTCGACTAGCAGTTACAATGAGCAGTTCTTC
CASSPTSTSSYNEQFF
>.|.|TRBV10-3|TRBJ1-2
TGTGCCATCACTCCAGATTGGCCTAACTATGGCTACACCTTC
CAITPDWPNYGYTF
>.|.|TRBV30|TRBJ2-5
TGTGCCTGGGGCATGGAGACCCAGTACTTC
CAWGMETQYF
>.|.|TRBV28|TRBJ2-1
TGTGCCAGCTTGTCCCGCGATAGCTCCTACAATGAGCAGTTCTTC
CASLSRDSSYNEQFF
>.|.|TRBV28|TRBJ1-2
TGTGCCAGCAGTCTATCGCAGTATAACTATGGCTACACCTTC
CASSLSQYNYGYTF
>few|.|TRBV7-9|TRBJ1-1
TGTGCCAGCAGCTCCACTAAACCGACAGAATACACTGAAGCTTTCTTT
CASSSTKPTEYTEAFF
>.|.|TRBV2|TRBJ1-1
TGTGCCAGCAGTTCGACAGCTAACACTGAAGCTTTCTTT
CASSSTANTEAFF
>.|TRBD2|TRBV5-4|TRBJ2-3
TGTGCCAGCAGCTTCGGACTAGCGAGGGAGATAGCAGATACGCAGTATTTT
CASSFGLAREIADTQYF
>.|TRBD1|TRBV2|TRBJ2-7
TGTGCCAGCAGTGATGAGGGACAGGCCTCCTACGAGCAGTACTTC
CASSDEGQASYEQYF
>.|.|TRBV12-3/TRBV12-4|TRBJ2-5
TGTGCCAGCGCCCCTCCGGGAGAAGAGACCCAGTACTTC
CASAPPGEETQYF
>.|.|TRBV18|TRBJ1-1
TGTGCCAGCTCCCGAGAGGGCACTGAAGCTTTCTTT
CASSREGTEAFF
>.|.|TRBV28|TRBJ1-4
TGTGCCAGCAGCCCGTCCCAGCAGCGTGATGAAAAACTGTTTTTT
CASSPSQQRDEKLFF
>.|TRBD1|TRBV28|TRBJ2-7
TGTGCCAGCAGACCTACAGGGGGTGGAATTTACGAGCAGTACTTC
CASRPTGGGIYEQYF